The rows below give T cell receptor beta chains drawn from one sample of a study of T cells in Graves' hyperthyroidism and ophthalmopathy. TCRdb reprocessed the multiplex PCR reads via MiXCR and lists one record per CDR3 protein. The data show 640,000 or so distinct CDR3 sequences, roughly 14% seen once. The material sequenced was blood. The receptors were sampled from a woman in her thirties or forties with Graves' ophthalmopathy. CDR3s include the opening cysteine and the closing phenylalanine or tryptophan. Fields, in order: J gene, D gene, V gene, CDR3 protein. D genes are given only for firm matches.

j_call: TRBJ1-5
d_call: TRBD1
v_call: TRBV6-1
cdr3_aa: CASSRTGASNQPQHF

j_call: TRBJ2-5
d_call: NA
v_call: TRBV28
cdr3_aa: CASAPLGGETQYF

j_call: TRBJ2-5
d_call: TRBD2
v_call: TRBV27
cdr3_aa: CASGLAGTQETQYF

j_call: TRBJ1-2
d_call: TRBD1
v_call: TRBV6-1
cdr3_aa: CASSEVGTGEERDYGYTF

j_call: TRBJ2-5
d_call: NA
v_call: TRBV15
cdr3_aa: CATSRGKEETQYF

j_call: TRBJ2-2
d_call: NA
v_call: TRBV6-1
cdr3_aa: CASRGRGLTGELFF

j_call: TRBJ2-7
d_call: TRBD1
v_call: TRBV6-2/TRBV6-3
cdr3_aa: CASRKQGQGSSYEQYF

j_call: TRBJ2-7
d_call: NA
v_call: TRBV2
cdr3_aa: CASSEVADEQYF

j_call: TRBJ1-3
d_call: NA
v_call: TRBV12-3/TRBV12-4
cdr3_aa: CASSLERHTGNTIYF

j_call: TRBJ1-2
d_call: NA
v_call: TRBV12-3/TRBV12-4
cdr3_aa: CASREGIKDGYTF

j_call: TRBJ2-6
d_call: NA
v_call: TRBV6-1
cdr3_aa: CASTTMRTGANVLTF

j_call: TRBJ1-1
d_call: TRBD1
v_call: TRBV28
cdr3_aa: CASRPDRVRAFF

j_call: TRBJ1-3
d_call: NA
v_call: TRBV20-1
cdr3_aa: CSASLGAGNTIYF

j_call: TRBJ1-5
d_call: NA
v_call: TRBV6-5
cdr3_aa: CASVRGNQPQHF

j_call: TRBJ2-7
d_call: TRBD1
v_call: TRBV19
cdr3_aa: CASSILRGQGSYEQYF

j_call: TRBJ2-5
d_call: NA
v_call: TRBV29-1
cdr3_aa: CSVGRDIWETQYF

j_call: TRBJ1-5
d_call: NA
v_call: TRBV2
cdr3_aa: CASGGAVQPQHF

j_call: TRBJ1-5
d_call: NA
v_call: TRBV28
cdr3_aa: CASVLGSNQPQHF

j_call: TRBJ2-7
d_call: NA
v_call: TRBV28
cdr3_aa: CASSFDPASYEQYF

j_call: TRBJ2-7
d_call: NA
v_call: TRBV6-2/TRBV6-3
cdr3_aa: CASKDPGGEQYF

j_call: TRBJ1-2
d_call: NA
v_call: TRBV28
cdr3_aa: CASSLGPGINYGYTF

j_call: TRBJ2-2
d_call: TRBD1
v_call: TRBV4-2
cdr3_aa: CASRLKQGANTGELFF

j_call: TRBJ2-2
d_call: NA
v_call: TRBV12-3/TRBV12-4
cdr3_aa: CASSLRGSRGAGELFF

j_call: TRBJ2-2
d_call: NA
v_call: TRBV9
cdr3_aa: CASSATSGPGELFF